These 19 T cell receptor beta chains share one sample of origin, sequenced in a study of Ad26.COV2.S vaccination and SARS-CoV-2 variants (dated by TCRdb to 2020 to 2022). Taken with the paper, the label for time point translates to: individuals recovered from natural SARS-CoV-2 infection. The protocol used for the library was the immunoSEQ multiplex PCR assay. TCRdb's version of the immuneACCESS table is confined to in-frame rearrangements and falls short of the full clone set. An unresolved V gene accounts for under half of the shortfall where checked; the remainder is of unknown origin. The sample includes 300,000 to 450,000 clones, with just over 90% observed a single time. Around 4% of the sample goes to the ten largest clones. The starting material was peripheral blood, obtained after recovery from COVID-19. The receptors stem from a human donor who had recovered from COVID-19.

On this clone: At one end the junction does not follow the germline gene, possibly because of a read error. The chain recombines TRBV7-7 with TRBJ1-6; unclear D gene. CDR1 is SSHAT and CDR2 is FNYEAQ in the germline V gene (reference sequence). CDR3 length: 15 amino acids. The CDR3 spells CASSSVTVYNSPLHF. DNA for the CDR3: TGTGCTAGCAGCAGTGTTACAGTCTATAATTCACCCCTCCACTTT.

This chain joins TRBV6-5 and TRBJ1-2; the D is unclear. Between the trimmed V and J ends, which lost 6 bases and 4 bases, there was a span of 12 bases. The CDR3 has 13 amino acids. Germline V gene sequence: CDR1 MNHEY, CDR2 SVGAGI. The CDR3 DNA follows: TGTGCCAGCAGCCCCCTAGGCATCTATGGCTACACCTTC. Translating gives CASSPLGIYGYTF.

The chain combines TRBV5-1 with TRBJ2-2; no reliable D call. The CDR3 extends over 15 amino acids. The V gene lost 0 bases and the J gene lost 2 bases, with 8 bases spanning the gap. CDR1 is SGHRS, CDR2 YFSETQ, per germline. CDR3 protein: CASSLVAGNTGELFF. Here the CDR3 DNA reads TGCGCCAGCAGCTTGGTGGCAGGTAACACCGGGGAGCTGTTTTTT.

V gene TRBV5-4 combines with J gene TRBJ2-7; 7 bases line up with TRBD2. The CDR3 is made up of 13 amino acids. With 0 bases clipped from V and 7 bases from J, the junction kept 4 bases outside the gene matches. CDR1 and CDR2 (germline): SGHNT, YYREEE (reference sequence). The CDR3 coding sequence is TGTGCCAGCAGCTTGGTGGGGGGGTCTGAGCAGTACTTC. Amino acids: CASSLVGGSEQYF.

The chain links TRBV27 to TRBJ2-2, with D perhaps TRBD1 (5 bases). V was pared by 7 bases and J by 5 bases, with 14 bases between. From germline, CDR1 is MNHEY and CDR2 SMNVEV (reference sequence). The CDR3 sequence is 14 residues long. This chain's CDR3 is CASTMGQGTGELFF. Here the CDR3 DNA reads TGTGCCAGCACAATGGGGCAGGGAACCGGGGAGCTGTTTTTT.

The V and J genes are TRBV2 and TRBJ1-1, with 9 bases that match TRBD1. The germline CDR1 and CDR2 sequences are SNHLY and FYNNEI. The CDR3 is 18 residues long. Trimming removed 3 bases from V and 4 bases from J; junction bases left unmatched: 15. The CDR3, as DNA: TGTGCCAGCAGTGACGGGGACAGGGTTGTTAGGTCGGGCACTGAAGCTTTCTTT. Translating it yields CASSDGDRVVRSGTEAFF.

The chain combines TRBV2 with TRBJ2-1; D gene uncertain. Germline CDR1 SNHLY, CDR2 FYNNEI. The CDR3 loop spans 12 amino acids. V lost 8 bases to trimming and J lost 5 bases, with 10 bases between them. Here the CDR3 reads CASGVLHNEQFF. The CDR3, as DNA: TGTGCCAGCGGAGTACTACACAATGAGCAGTTCTTC.

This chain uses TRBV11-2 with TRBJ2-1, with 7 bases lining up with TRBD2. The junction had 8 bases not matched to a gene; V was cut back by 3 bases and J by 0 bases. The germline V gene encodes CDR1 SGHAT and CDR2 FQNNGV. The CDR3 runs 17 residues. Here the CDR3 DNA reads TGTGCCAGCAGCTTCCTACTAGGCGGGGGCTCCTACAATGAGCAGTTCTTC. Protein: CASSFLLGGGSYNEQFF.

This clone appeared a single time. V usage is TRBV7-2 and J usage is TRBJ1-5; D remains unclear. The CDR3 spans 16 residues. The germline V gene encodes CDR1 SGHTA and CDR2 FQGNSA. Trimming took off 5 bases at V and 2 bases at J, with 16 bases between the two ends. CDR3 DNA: TGTGCCAGCAGCCCAAGAGGGCATTTGGGCAATCAGCCCCAGCATTTT. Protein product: CASSPRGHLGNQPQHF.

The CDR3 here is CASAGSYGYTF. CDR3 nucleotide sequence: TGTGCCAGCGCGGGGAGCTATGGCTACACCTTC. The chain couples TRBV27 to TRBJ1-2; D remains unclear. In germline, CDR1 is MNHEY, CDR2 SMNVEV (reference sequence). Trimming pared 8 bases from V and 4 bases from J, leaving 8 bases between. The CDR3 spans 11 residues.

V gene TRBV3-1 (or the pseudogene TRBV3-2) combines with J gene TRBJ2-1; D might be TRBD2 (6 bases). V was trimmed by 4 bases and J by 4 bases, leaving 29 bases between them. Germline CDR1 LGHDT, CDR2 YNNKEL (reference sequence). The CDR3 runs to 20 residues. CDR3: CASSPGYGGSATITYNEQFF. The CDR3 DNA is TGTGCCAGCAGCCCAGGCTACGGGGGTTCCGCGACCATCACTTACAATGAGCAGTTCTTC.

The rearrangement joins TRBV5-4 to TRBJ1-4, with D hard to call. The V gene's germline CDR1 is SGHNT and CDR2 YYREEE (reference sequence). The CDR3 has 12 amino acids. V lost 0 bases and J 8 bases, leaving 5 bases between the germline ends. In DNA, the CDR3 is TGTGCCAGCAGCTTGGTAGGCGAAAAACTGTTTTTT. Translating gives CASSLVGEKLFF.

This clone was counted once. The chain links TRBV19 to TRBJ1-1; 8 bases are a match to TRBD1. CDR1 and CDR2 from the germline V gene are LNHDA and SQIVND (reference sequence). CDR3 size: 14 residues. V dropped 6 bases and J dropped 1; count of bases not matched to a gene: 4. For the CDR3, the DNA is TGTGCCAGTAGCGCCGGGACAGGGAACACTGAAGCTTTCTTT. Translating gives CASSAGTGNTEAFF.

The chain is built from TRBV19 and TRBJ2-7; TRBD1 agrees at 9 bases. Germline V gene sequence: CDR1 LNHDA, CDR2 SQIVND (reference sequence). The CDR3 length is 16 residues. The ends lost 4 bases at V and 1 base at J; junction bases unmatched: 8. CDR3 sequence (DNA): TGTGCCAGTAGTACTCATCTAGGACAGGGGTCCTACGAGCAGTACTTC. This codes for CASSTHLGQGSYEQYF.

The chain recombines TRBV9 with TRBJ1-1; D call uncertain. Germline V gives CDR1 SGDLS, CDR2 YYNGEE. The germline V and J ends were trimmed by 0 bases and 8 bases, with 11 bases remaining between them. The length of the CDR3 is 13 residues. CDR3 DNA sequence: TGTGCCAGCAGCGTAGAAGGCAGCTCGGAAGCTTTCTTT. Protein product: CASSVEGSSEAFF.

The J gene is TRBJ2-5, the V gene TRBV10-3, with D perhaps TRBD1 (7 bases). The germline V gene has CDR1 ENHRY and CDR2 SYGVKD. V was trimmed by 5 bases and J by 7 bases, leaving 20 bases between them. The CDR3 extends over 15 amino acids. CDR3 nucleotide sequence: TGTGCCATCAGTCGCGGGACAGCAGATAAACGGACCCAGTACTTC. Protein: CAISRGTADKRTQYF.

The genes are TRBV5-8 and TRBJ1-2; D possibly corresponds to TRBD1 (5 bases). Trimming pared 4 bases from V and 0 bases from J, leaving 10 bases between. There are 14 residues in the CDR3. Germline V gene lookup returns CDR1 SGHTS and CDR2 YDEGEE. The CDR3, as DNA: TGTGCCAGCAGCGAGCGACAGCCTAACTATGGCTACACCTTC. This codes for CASSERQPNYGYTF.

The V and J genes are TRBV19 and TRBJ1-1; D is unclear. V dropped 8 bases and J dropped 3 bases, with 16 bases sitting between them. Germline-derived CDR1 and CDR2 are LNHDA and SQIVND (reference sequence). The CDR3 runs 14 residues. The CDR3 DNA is TGTGCCAGTCTAGAGAGGGCCGATGACACTGAAGCTTTCTTT. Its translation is CASLERADDTEAFF.

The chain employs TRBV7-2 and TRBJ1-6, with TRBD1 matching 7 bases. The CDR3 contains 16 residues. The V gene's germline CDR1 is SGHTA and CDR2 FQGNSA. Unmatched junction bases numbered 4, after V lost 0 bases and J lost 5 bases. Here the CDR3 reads CASSLARQGDNSPLHF. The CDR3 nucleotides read TGTGCCAGCAGCTTAGCCCGACAGGGAGATAATTCACCCCTCCACTTT.